This TCR beta chain was obtained from a study of T cell responses to AZD1222 COVID-19 vaccine. Clones were read by immunoSEQ multiplex PCR, and TCRdb kept only the in-frame ones, dropping some. In the table there are 180,000 or so clones, around 94% of which are singletons. The CDR3 covers 15 residues. V was pared by 0 bases and J by 5 bases, with 13 bases between. CDR1 KGHSH and CDR2 LQKENI come from the germline V gene. As to this clone: Antigen: not known.

Notes on the study in general: Clonal diversity was possibly underestimated, and white British individuals and females predominated among donors. Vaccine-associated CD4 TCRs spanned spike, dominant at 160-218 and 743-854.

The receptor comes from an adult in good health. The material sequenced was peripheral blood, taken on day 0 of AZD1222 vaccination. This sequence joins TRBV18 and TRBJ1-2; the D gene is possibly TRBD1 (5 bases). Here the CDR3 reads CASSPPAGAGYGYTF. The CDR3 DNA reads as TGTGCCAGCTCACCACCGGCCGGGGCTGGGTATGGCTACACCTTC.